A selection of T cell receptor beta chains follows, all from one sample in a study of monozygotic twins with inflammatory bowel disease. With the 5' RACE reads reprocessed, TCRdb shows one record per CDR3 protein and no DNA. The sample table includes 440,000 or so distinct CDR3 sequences. The sample comprised blood. The receptors come from a human donor with ulcerative colitis or Crohn's disease, or a healthy co-twin of an affected twin (not recorded which). Both conserved end residues are part of each CDR3.

J | V | CDR3
TRBJ1-4 | TRBV7-9 | CASGNRAGEKLFF
TRBJ1-2 | TRBV11-2 | CASSLFGQPNYGYTF
TRBJ1-1 | TRBV20-1 | CSARRGQGFGDEAFF
TRBJ1-2 | TRBV30 | CAWSGTFGYTF
TRBJ2-7 | TRBV5-6 | CASSERGGRGSYEQYF
TRBJ2-5 | TRBV12-3/TRBV12-4 | CASSVRSETQYF
TRBJ2-2 | TRBV29-1 | CSVASTGTGELFF
TRBJ1-1 | TRBV7-9 | CASSLETVIEAFF
TRBJ2-7 | TRBV28 | CASRSDTSYEQYF
TRBJ1-1 | TRBV6-2/TRBV6-3 | CASSYRGQAFF
TRBJ1-1 | TRBV6-5 | CASSYRRGTEAFF
TRBJ2-4 | TRBV29-1 | CSVVSRDWKNIQYF
TRBJ1-5 | TRBV4-2 | CASSQETWDQPQHF
TRBJ1-4 | TRBV5-1 | CASAPGRTNEKLFF
TRBJ1-1 | TRBV18 | CASTRDTDWGTEAFF
TRBJ2-3 | TRBV19 | CASTQGGLPLDTQYF
TRBJ1-2 | TRBV6-2/TRBV6-3 | CASSTGRIGYTF
TRBJ1-1 | TRBV29-1 | CSVVRDGNMNTEAFF
TRBJ2-7 | TRBV28 | CASTVPGLREQYF
TRBJ2-7 | TRBV4-1 | CASSQDRGGDDEQYF
TRBJ1-3 | TRBV30 | CAWSRGPGNAIYF
TRBJ1-1 | TRBV30 | CAWSVGRGRAEAFF
TRBJ1-2 | TRBV10-3 | CAISESGLGRLNYGYTF
TRBJ2-5 | TRBV24-1 | CATSDGTSGVYQETQYF
TRBJ1-2 | TRBV12-3/TRBV12-4 | CASLLGGVVGYGYTF
TRBJ2-7 | TRBV2 | CASGLMDYKQYF
TRBJ2-1 | TRBV12-3/TRBV12-4 | CASSLLAGGGDEQFF
TRBJ2-1 | TRBV24-1 | CATSDYRSSSYNEQFF
TRBJ2-7 | TRBV7-6 | CASSLEQGGTYEQYF
TRBJ2-1 | TRBV9 | CASSVRPMTARYNEQFF
TRBJ1-1 | TRBV20-1 | CSGLATSDTEAFF
TRBJ2-5 | TRBV7-2 | CASSLVGRAGETQYF
TRBJ2-7 | TRBV19 | CASTPTYEQYF
TRBJ1-5 | TRBV27 | CASSLWGVSNQPQHF
TRBJ2-7 | TRBV12-3/TRBV12-4 | CASTLGRSLAAEQYF
TRBJ2-2 | TRBV30 | CAWSVHTSGNTGELFF
TRBJ2-5 | TRBV5-1 | CASSSSFKPGQGVKETQYF
TRBJ2-2 | TRBV6-5 | CASSYSGRNTGELFF
TRBJ2-7 | TRBV7-2 | CASSVTYEQYF
TRBJ2-5 | TRBV5-1 | CASSLAASGSETQYF
TRBJ2-3 | TRBV27 | CASSLQAPATQYF
TRBJ2-6 | TRBV24-1 | CATSDAWTGGIGGANVLTF
TRBJ2-1 | TRBV5-5 | CASILLAGMSNEQFF
TRBJ1-2 | TRBV11-2 | CASRQLRGPRGGYTF
TRBJ1-5 | TRBV18 | CASSPPMGGPQHF
TRBJ1-6 | TRBV10-2 | CASSSQGTSPLHF
TRBJ1-1 | TRBV4-1 | CASSQSQGGTGSTEAFF
TRBJ2-5 | TRBV10-3 | CAISSGGGETQYF
TRBJ2-7 | TRBV29-1 | CSVEDPPGGTGVYEQYF
TRBJ1-4 | TRBV20-1 | CSAADIVEEKLFF
TRBJ2-1 | TRBV3-1 | CASSQGGPSEQFF
TRBJ2-1 | TRBV9 | CASSTRGLAGSPPYNEQFF
TRBJ2-3 | TRBV7-2 | CASSHPTSGNRDTQYF
TRBJ2-1 | TRBV28 | CASSSTPGQGRHEQFF
TRBJ2-1 | TRBV3-1 | CASSPRTSGTLTQFF